Included here is one TCR beta chain sequence, with context. Its antigen is still unknown. This specimen belongs to a study of T-cell memory formation after mild COVID-19. TCRdb re-analysed the 5' RACE reads in MiXCR, keeping a single row per CDR3 protein. This sample has about 190,000 distinct CDR3 sequences; around 20% occur once, and the top ten carry about 2.4%. The study, taken as a whole, reports: The study detected some responding clones in pre-infection memory, suggesting cross-reactive memory joined. The study found contracting CD4+ clones mainly in CM and EM and contracting CD8+ clones in EMRA. Among clones contracting day 15 to 85, CD4/CD8 was balanced, whereas later expanders leaned CD4+.

The J segment lost 7 bases and the V segment lost 6 bases, leaving 3 bases of the junction unmatched. The CDR3 contains 12 residues. Germline V CDR1 and CDR2: LGHDT, YNNKEL (reference sequence). Material for sequencing was PBMCs or a T cell subset sorted from them (not recorded which). The chain recombines TRBV3-1 with TRBJ1-2; 9 nucleotides agree with TRBD1. The source of this sequence is an adult woman who had mild COVID-19 (a few samples of this study predate the infection). Cell type and time point are not known. CDR3 in DNA: TGTGCCAGCAGAACAGGGGGCTCTGGCTACACCTTC. It is translated as CASRTGGSGYTF.